This T cell receptor beta chain was found in a study of technical replicates of blood from four donors (dated by TCRdb to between 2016 and 2019). This clone was recorded only once. No antigen is known for it. Base qualities are missing; no much larger clone stands one base away. Ends trimmed: V by 4 bases, J by 7 bases; bases unmatched to a gene: 8. From the cysteine through the phenylalanine, the CDR3 covers 14 amino acids. The kept DNA is CDR3 alone, 42 bases in frame from the first base. CDR1 LNHDA and CDR2 SQIVND were looked up in the germline V gene (reference sequence). The library was generated by the immunoSEQ multiplex PCR assay. Held by TCRdb, this immuneACCESS table contains in-frame sequences only and omits some clones. Under half of the omission traces to an unresolved V gene where checked; the cause of the rest is unknown. Across this sample there are about 80,000 clones, with roughly 94% seen only once. The ten top clones hold more than 0.35% of the sample.

Sequencing input: T cells isolated from PBMCs. The chain links TRBV19 with TRBJ2-3, and 7 junctional nucleotides match TRBD2. The receptor was isolated from a human donor in good health. The CDR3 reads CASSTGLGLYTQYF. The DNA sequence is TGTGCCAGTAGTACCGGACTAGGTTTGTATACGCAGTATTTT.